The 5 T cell receptor beta chains below all came from one sample that was sequenced in a study of blood T cell repertoires in COVID-19. Profiling relied on immunoSEQ multiplex PCR, and the TCRdb table lists in-frame clones only, not all of them. The sample yields roughly 190,000 clones, 83% seen once. Specimen: peripheral blood. Source of these receptors: a woman between 40 and 50 years old with acute or convalescent COVID-19.

This chain links TRBV7-2 with TRBJ1-1; TRBD1 aligns across 8 bases. The CDR3 runs 14 residues. In germline, CDR1 is SGHTA, CDR2 FQGNSA. V lost 4 bases to trimming and J lost 1 base; unmatched junction nucleotides: 2. The CDR3 region is CASSSTGGNTEAFF. CDR3 nucleotide sequence: TGTGCCAGCAGCTCCACAGGGGGGAACACTGAAGCTTTCTTT.

The chain combines TRBV18 with TRBJ1-6; 11 nucleotides align to TRBD1. The V and J ends lost 2 bases and 10 bases, in that order; junction bases with no gene match: 1. CDR1 is KGHSH, CDR2 LQKENI, per germline. The CDR3 length is 14 residues. As DNA, the CDR3 is TGTGCCAGCTCACCAGGGACAGGGGGATCACCCCTCCACTTT. Encoded protein: CASSPGTGGSPLHF.

The V gene is TRBV19, the J gene TRBJ2-5, with D possibly being TRBD2 (5 bases). The germline CDR1 and CDR2 sequences are LNHDA and SQIVND (reference sequence). V was clipped by 7 bases and J by 4 bases, with 19 bases between them. The CDR3 runs 15 residues. CDR3 sequence reads: CASIPETAGVETQYF. The CDR3 coding sequence is TGTGCCAGTATCCCAGAGACTGCGGGCGTAGAGACCCAGTACTTC.

The chain combines TRBV7-9 with TRBJ1-3; possibly TRBD1 for D (5 bases). This CDR3 comprises 17 residues. Germline V gene data show CDR1 as SEHNR and CDR2 as FQNEAQ (reference sequence). The V and J ends lost 5 bases and 0 bases respectively, with 17 bases between them. The CDR3 DNA reads as TGTGCCAGCAGCCCGGCGCAGGGACTCATCTCTGGAAACACCATATATTTT. Translated, it gives CASSPAQGLISGNTIYF.

The chain combines TRBV6-5 with TRBJ2-2, with 8 bases aligning to TRBD1. The CDR3 runs to 15 residues. CDR1 is MNHEY and CDR2 is SVGAGI in the germline V gene. Losses at the gene ends were 7 bases for V and 7 bases for J; bases not matched to a gene: 11. The CDR3 loop is CASMGVRGRVGELFF. CDR3 nucleotides: TGTGCCAGCATGGGGGTCAGGGGGCGAGTCGGGGAGCTGTTTTTT.